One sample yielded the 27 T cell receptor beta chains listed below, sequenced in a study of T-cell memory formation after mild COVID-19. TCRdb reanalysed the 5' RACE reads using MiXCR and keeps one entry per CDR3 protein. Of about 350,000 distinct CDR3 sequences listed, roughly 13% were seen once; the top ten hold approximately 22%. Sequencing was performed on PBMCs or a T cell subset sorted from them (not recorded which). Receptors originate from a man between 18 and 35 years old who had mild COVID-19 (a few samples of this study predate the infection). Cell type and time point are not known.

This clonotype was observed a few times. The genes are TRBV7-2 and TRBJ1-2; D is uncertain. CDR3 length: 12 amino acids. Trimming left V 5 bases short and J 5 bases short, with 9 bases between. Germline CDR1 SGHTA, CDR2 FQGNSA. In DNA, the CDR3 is TGTGCCAGCAGCCAGTATGGATATGGCTACACCTTC. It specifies CASSQYGYGYTF.

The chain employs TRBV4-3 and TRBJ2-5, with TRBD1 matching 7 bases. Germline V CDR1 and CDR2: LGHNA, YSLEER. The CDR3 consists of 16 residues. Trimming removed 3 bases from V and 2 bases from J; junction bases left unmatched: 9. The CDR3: CASSHRLRDRQETQYF. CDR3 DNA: TGCGCCAGCAGCCATCGTTTGAGGGACAGACAAGAGACCCAGTACTTC.

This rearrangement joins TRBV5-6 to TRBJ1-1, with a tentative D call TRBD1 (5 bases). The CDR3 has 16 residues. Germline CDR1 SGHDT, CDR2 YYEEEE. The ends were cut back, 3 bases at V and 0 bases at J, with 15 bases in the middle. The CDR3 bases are TGTGCCAGCAGCTACCCGATGGGGGAACTGAACACTGAAGCTTTCTTT. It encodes CASSYPMGELNTEAFF.

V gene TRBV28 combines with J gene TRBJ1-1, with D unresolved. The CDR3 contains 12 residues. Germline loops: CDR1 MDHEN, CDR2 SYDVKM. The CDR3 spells CATGVWNTEAFF. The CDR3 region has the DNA TGTGCGACGGGTGTTTGGAACACTGAAGCTTTCTTT. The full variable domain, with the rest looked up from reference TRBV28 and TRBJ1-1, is DVKVTQSSRYLVKRTGEKVFLECVQDMDHENMFWYRQDPGLGLRLIYFSYDVKMKEKGDIPEGYSVSREKKERFSLILESASTNQTSMYLCATGVWNTEAFFGQGTRLTVV.

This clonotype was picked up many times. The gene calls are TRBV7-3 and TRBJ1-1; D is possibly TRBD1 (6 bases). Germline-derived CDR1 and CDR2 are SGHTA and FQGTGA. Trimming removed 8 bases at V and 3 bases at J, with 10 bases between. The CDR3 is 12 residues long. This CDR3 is CASSGHYTEAFF. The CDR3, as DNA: TGTGCCAGCTCGGGACACTACACTGAAGCTTTCTTT. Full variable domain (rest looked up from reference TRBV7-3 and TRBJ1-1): GAGVSQTPSNKVTEKGKYVELRCDPISGHTALYWYRQSLGQGPEFLIYFQGTGAADDSGLPNDRFFAVRPEGSVSTLKIQRTERGDSAVYLCASSGHYTEAFFGQGTRLTVV.

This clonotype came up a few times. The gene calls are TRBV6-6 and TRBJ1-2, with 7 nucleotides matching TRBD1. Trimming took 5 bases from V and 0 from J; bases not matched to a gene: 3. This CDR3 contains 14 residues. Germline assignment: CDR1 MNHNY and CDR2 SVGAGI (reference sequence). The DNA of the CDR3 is TGTGCCAGCAGTCGGGACAGTTCTAACTATGGCTACACCTTC. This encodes CASSRDSSNYGYTF.

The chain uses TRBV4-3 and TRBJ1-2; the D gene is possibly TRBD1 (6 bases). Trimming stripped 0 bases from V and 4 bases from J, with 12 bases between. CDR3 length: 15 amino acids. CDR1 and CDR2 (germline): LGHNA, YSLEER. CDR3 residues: CASSQDREGGYGYTF. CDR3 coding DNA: TGCGCCAGCAGCCAAGATCGGGAAGGGGGCTATGGCTACACCTTC.

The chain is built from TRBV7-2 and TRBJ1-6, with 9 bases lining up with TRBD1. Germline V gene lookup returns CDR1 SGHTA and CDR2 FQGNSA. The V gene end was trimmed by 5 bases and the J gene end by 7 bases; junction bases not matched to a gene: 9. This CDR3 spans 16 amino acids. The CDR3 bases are TGTGCCAGCAGCGATATGTGGACAGGGGTCAATTCACCCCTCCACTTT. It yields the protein CASSDMWTGVNSPLHF.

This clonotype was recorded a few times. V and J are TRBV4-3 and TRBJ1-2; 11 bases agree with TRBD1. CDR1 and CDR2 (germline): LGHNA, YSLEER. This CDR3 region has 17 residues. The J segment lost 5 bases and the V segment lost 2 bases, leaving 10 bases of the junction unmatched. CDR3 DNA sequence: TGCGCCAGCAGCCAACTCCTGGACAGGGGGCAAGAGTATGGCTACACCTTC. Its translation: CASSQLLDRGQEYGYTF.

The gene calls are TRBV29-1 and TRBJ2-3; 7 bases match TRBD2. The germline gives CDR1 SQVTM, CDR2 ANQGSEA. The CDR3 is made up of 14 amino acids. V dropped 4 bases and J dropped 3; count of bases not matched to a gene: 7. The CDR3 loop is CSVAYPSGTDTQYF. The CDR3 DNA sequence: TGCAGCGTTGCCTACCCTAGCGGAACAGATACGCAGTATTTT.

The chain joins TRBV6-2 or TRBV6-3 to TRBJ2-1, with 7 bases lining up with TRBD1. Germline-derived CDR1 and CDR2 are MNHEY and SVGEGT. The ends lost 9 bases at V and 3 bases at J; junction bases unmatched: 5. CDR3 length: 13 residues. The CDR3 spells CARNRDSYNEQFF. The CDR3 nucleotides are TGTGCCAGAAACCGGGACAGCTACAATGAGCAGTTCTTC.

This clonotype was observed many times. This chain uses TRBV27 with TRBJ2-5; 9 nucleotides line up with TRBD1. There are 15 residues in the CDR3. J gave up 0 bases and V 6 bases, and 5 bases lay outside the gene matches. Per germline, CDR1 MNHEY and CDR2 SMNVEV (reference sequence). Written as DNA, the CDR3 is TGTGCCAGCAGCCCAGGACAGGGGAACCAAGAGACCCAGTACTTC. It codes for CASSPGQGNQETQYF.

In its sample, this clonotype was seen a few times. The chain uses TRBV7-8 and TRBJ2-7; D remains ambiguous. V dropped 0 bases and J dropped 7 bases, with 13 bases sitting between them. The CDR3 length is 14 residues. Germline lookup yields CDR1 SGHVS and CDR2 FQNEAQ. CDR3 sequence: CASSLAPGLGEQYF. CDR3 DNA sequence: TGTGCCAGCAGCTTAGCCCCGGGCCTGGGGGAGCAGTACTTC.

Here the CDR3 DNA reads TGTGCCAGCAGCTTACGTAGGGAGGTGCTGTTTTTT. This translates into CASSLRREVLFF. The chain has TRBV7-2 and TRBJ2-2; possibly TRBD2 for D (6 bases). There are 12 residues in the CDR3. In germline, CDR1 is SGHTA, CDR2 FQGNSA. V was trimmed by 2 bases and J by 13 bases, leaving 11 bases between them.

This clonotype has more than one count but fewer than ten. The CDR3 reads CASSKGPAIYGYTF. CDR3 nucleotide sequence: TGTGCCAGCAGCAAAGGGCCAGCTATCTATGGCTACACCTTC. J is TRBJ1-2 and V is TRBV21-1. TRBV21-1 is a known pseudogene. The CDR3 has 14 residues.

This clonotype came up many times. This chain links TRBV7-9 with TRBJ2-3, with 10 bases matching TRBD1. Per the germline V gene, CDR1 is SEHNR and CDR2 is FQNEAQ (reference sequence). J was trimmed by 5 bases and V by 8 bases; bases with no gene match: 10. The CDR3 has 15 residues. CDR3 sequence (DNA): TGTGCCAGCCTTAGACAGGGGGCGCGGGGAGATACGCAGTATTTT. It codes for CASLRQGARGDTQYF. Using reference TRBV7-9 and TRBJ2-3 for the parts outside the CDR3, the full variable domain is DTGVSQNPRHKITKRGQNVTFRCDPISEHNRLYWYRQTLGQGPEFLTYFQNEAQLEKSRLLSDRFSAERPKGSFSTLEIQRTEQGDSAMYLCASLRQGARGDTQYFGPGTRLTVL.

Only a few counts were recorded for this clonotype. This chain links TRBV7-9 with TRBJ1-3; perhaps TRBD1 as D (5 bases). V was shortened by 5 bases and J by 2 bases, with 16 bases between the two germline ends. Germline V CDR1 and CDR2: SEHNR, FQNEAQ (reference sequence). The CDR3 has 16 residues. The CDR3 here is CASSPLGGAAGNTIYF. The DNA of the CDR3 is TGTGCCAGCAGCCCCTTAGGTGGGGCGGCTGGAAACACCATATATTTT.

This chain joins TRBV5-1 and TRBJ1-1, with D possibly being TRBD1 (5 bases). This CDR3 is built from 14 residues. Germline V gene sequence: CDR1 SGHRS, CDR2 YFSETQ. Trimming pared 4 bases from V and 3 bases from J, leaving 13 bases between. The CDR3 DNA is TGCGCCAGCAGCCAGGGCACCCAGGACACTGAAGCTTTCTTT. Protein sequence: CASSQGTQDTEAFF.

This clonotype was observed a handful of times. In DNA form, the CDR3 reads TGTGCCAGCAGAATTGGGGCCAACGTCCTGACTTTC. This sequence encodes CASRIGANVLTF. The J gene is TRBJ2-6, the V gene TRBV6-2 or TRBV6-3; no clear D gene. The length of the CDR3 is 12 residues. V was cut by 6 bases and J by 3 bases, with 3 bases left in between. Germline lookup yields CDR1 MNHEY and CDR2 SVGEGT.

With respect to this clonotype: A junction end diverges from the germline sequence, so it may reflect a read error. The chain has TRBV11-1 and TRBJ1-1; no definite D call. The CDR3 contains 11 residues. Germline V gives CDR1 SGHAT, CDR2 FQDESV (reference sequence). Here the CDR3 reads CASSRYTDAFF. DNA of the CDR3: TGTGCCAGCAGCCGCTACACTGACGCTTTCTTT.

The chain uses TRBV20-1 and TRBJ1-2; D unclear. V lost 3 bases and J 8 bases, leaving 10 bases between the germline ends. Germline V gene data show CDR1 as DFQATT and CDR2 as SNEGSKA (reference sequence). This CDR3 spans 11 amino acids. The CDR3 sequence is CSASRGLGYTF. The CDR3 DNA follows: TGCAGTGCTAGTCGAGGGCTGGGCTACACCTTC.

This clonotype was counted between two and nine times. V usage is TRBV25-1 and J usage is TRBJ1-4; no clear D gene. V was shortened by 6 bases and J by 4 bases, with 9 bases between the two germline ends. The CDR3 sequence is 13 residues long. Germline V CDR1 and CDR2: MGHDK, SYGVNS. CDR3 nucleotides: TGTGCCAGCAGCGGGCGTGATAATGAAAAACTGTTTTTT. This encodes CASSGRDNEKLFF. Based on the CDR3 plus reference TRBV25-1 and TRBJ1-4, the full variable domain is EADIYQTPRYLVIGTGKKITLECSQTMGHDKMYWYQQDPGMELHLIHYSYGVNSTEKGDLSSESTVSRIRTEHFPLTLESARPSHTSQYLCASSGRDNEKLFFGSGTQLSVL.

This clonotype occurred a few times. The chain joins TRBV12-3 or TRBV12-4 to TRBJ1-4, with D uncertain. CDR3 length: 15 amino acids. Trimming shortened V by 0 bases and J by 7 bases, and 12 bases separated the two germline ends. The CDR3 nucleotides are TGTGCCAGCAGTTTAGCGCCGTCGGCGGTTGAAAAACTGTTTTTT. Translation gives CASSLAPSAVEKLFF.

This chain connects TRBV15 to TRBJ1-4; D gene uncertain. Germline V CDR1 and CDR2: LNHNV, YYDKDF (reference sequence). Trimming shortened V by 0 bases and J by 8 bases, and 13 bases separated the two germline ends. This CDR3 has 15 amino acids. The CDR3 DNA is TGTGCCACCAGCAGAGATTGGAGTCAGAGAGAAAAACTGTTTTTT. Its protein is CATSRDWSQREKLFF.

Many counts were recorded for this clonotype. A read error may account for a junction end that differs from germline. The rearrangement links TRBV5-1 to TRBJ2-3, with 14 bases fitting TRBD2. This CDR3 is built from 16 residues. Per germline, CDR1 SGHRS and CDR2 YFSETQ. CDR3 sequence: CASSSGLAGGTDTQYF. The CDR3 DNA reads TGTGCCAGCAGCTCTGGACTAGCGGGGGGTACAGATACGCAGTATTTT.

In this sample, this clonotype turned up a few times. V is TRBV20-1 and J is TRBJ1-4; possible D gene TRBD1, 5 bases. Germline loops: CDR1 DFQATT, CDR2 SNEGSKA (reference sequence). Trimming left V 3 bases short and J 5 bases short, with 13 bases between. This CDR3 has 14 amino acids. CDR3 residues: CSARPPGGNEKLFF. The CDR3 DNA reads TGCAGTGCTAGGCCACCCGGGGGAAATGAAAAACTGTTTTTT.

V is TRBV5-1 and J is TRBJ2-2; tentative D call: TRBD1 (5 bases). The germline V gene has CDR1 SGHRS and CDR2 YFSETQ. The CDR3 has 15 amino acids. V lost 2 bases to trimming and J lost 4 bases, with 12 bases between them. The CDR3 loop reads CASSFTRVGTGELFF. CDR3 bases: TGCGCCAGCAGCTTTACCAGGGTTGGCACCGGGGAGCTGTTTTTT.